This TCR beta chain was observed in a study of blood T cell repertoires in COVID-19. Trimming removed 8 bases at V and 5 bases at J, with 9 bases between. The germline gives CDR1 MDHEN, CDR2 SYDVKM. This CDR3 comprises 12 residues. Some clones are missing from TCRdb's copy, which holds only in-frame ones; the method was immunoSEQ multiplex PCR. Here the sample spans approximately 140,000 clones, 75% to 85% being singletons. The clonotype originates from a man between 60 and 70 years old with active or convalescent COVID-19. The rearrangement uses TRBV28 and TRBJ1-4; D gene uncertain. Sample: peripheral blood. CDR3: CASRSANEKLFF. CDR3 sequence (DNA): TGTGCCAGCCGATCAGCGAATGAAAAACTGTTTTTT.